The rows below give T cell receptor beta chains drawn from one sample of a study of blood T cells in healthy people across ages. Via MiXCR, TCRdb re-called the 5' RACE reads, giving one row per CDR3 protein. The table has some 900,000 distinct CDR3 sequences, about 48% seen once; the top ten hold roughly 13%. The sequenced sample consisted of blood. These receptors all stem from a man aged 30 to 45 in good health. The conserved cysteine and the conserved F or W are not part of the CDR3 here.

v_call: TRBV11-2; cdr3_aa: VSSLERSWGETQY
v_call: TRBV3-1; cdr3_aa: ASQRAGGNPAYYNEQF
v_call: TRBV21-1; cdr3_aa: TSSKGSGGEISTDTQY
v_call: TRBV7-6; cdr3_aa: ASSPDTRINNEKLF
v_call: TRBV28; cdr3_aa: ASSFAGTGANVLT
v_call: TRBV29-1; cdr3_aa: SVGQIEQY
v_call: TRBV18; cdr3_aa: ASSPGVQDKVEQY
v_call: TRBV28; cdr3_aa: ASSSPKGGGSYEQY
v_call: TRBV5-1; cdr3_aa: ASSSRDLPYNEQF
v_call: TRBV27; cdr3_aa: ASSRLKPGTGAVYGYT
v_call: TRBV7-9; cdr3_aa: ASSGEAAGRVYGYT
v_call: TRBV7-6; cdr3_aa: ASSPKTRDRGYNEQF
v_call: TRBV4-3; cdr3_aa: ASSQDPESKGYT
v_call: TRBV20-1; cdr3_aa: SALTGTTDYNEQY
v_call: TRBV9; cdr3_aa: ASSEGPTDTGELF
v_call: TRBV6-5; cdr3_aa: ASSYRPQGSYEQY
v_call: TRBV28; cdr3_aa: ASRSAGFLYGYT
v_call: TRBV9; cdr3_aa: ASSKQGLANEKLF
v_call: TRBV20-1; cdr3_aa: SAGGQGASYEQY
v_call: TRBV21-1; cdr3_aa: ASSKGLANIQY
v_call: TRBV6-5; cdr3_aa: ASSYSGTDNEQF
v_call: TRBV10-3; cdr3_aa: AISEERGNEQY
v_call: TRBV6-2/TRBV6-3; cdr3_aa: ASSHLHEQF
v_call: TRBV4-3; cdr3_aa: ASSQSFEGAQGLSYNSPLH